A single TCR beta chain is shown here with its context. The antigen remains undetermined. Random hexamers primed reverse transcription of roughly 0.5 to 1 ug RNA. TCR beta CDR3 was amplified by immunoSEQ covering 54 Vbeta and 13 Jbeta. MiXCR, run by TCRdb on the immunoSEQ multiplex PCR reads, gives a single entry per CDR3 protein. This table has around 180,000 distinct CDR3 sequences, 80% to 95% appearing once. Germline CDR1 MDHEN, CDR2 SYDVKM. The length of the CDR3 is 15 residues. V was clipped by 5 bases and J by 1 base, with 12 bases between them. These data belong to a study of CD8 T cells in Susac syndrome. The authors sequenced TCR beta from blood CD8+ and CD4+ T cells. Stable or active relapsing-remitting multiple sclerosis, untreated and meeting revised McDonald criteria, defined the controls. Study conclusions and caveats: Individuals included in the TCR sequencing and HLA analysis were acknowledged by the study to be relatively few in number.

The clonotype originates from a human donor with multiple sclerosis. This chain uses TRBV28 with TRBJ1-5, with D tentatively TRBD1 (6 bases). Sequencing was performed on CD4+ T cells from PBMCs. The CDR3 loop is CASSPPRGSNQPQHF. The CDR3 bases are TGTGCCAGCAGTCCCCCCAGGGGAAGCAATCAGCCCCAGCATTTT. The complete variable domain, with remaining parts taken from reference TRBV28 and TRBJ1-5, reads DVKVTQSSRYLVKRTGEKVFLECVQDMDHENMFWYRQDPGLGLRLIYFSYDVKMKEKGDIPEGYSVSREKKERFSLILESASTNQTSMYLCASSPPRGSNQPQHFGDGTRLSIL.